The TCR beta chain under discussion was sequenced for a study of blood T cell repertoires in COVID-19 (dated by TCRdb to 2020 to 2022). Study-wide context: Samples covering the acute and convalescent phases of COVID-19 were provided by collaborators in the United States, Italy and Spain. The repertoires were released in a freely available public database meant as a resource for research on the immune response to SARS-CoV-2. Samples came from the ongoing ImmuneRACE study (first 160 participants) plus 1,254 subjects from 6 global collaborators. The material from the prospective study consisted of cDNA or gDNA derived from T cells, B-cell-depleted T cells, or PBMCs. The sample metadata nearly always contained a de-identified subject ID, COVID-19 status, age in years and sex. HLA class I and class II types, where available, came from metadata supplied by the sample provider rather than from assay-based typing. Deeply sampled blood TCRbeta repertoires from subjects exposed to, actively infected with, or recovered from COVID-19 were included in the dataset. Points the paper makes about the study in general: Clinical and demographic metadata were provided uncurated, with the amount varying by source and participant.

The CDR3 covers 16 residues, taking in both the cysteine and the phenylalanine. Only the CDR3 DNA stays, 48 bases, in frame from base 1. Looking up the germline V gene yields CDR1 LGHNA and CDR2 YNFKEQ. V loses 0 bases, J loses 0 bases, and the germline ends lie 9 bases apart. Collaborating institutions collected whole blood in K2EDTA tubes following their own protocols. For TCRbeta analysis, collaborators shipped samples as frozen whole blood, isolated PBMCs, or DNA extracted from either of those sample types. The immunoSEQ Assay, a bias-controlled multiplex PCR, was used to amplify TCRbeta CDR3 regions from genomic DNA. Processing in the source paper ran as follows. The number of nucleated cells in each sample was estimated by amplification of reference gene primers within the assay. To quantify the absolute abundance of each unique TCRbeta CDR3 rearrangement, sequence reads were collapsed and filtered. Productive Simpson clonality was computed per sample as the square root of Simpson's diversity index over productive rearrangements. TCRdb provides this immuneACCESS table in a form limited to in-frame rearrangements. Some clones are lacking; in checked studies, under half of them reflect an unresolved V gene, and why the rest are absent is not known. V, J and clone size reflect that table, while D and trimming were determined from the DNA. This sample lists over 85,000 clones; approximately 85% were detected once. The ten largest account for about 3.8% of the sample.

Turning to this clone: The antigen this receptor binds is unknown. No per-base quality is available; no much larger clone lies one base away.

The sequence derives from a man aged 55-75 years with acute or convalescent COVID-19. The sample taken for sequencing was peripheral blood. The receptor chain draws on TRBV4-2 and TRBJ1-5, with no D gene named confidently. The nucleotides read TGTGCCAGCAGCCAAGAACGAGTAAATAGCAATCAGCCCCAGCATTTT. This yields the protein CASSQERVNSNQPQHF.